The next 14 T cell receptor beta chains were all read from a single sample in a study of blood T cell repertoires in COVID-19 (dated by TCRdb to 2020 to 2022). Library preparation was by the immunoSEQ multiplex PCR assay. What TCRdb holds here is the immuneACCESS table cut down to in-frame rearrangements. Part of the clones is not present; checked against another copy, under half of the missing clones reflect an unresolved V gene, and the others are unexplained. The sample contains 80,000 or so clones, around 80% of them found a single time. The ten largest make up approximately 7.3% of the sample. The material sequenced was peripheral blood. The receptors here all came from a human donor in a cohort sampled during active COVID-19.

This chain joins TRBV7-2 and TRBJ2-3; D gene ambiguous. V was shortened by 5 bases and J by 5 bases, with 5 bases between the two germline ends. Per germline, CDR1 SGHTA and CDR2 FQGNSA. The CDR3 is 11 residues long. CDR3 sequence (DNA): TGTGCCAGCAGCCCCATAGATACGCAGTATTTT. It codes for CASSPIDTQYF.

V usage is TRBV27 and J usage is TRBJ1-1, with a tentative D call TRBD1 (5 bases). The CDR3 loop spans 14 amino acids. Per germline, CDR1 MNHEY and CDR2 SMNVEV (reference sequence). V lost 3 bases and J lost 2, with 10 bases in between. CDR3 nucleotide sequence: TGTGCCAGCAGTTTCCCCGGGGGAAACACTGAAGCTTTCTTT. Its protein product is CASSFPGGNTEAFF.

The J gene is TRBJ2-7, the V gene TRBV18, with 10 nucleotides matching TRBD2. The CDR3 totals 15 residues. Germline V gene sequence: CDR1 KGHSH, CDR2 LQKENI. V lost 2 bases, J lost 3 bases, and 4 bases stayed unmatched. As DNA, the CDR3 is TGTGCCAGCTCACCAAGGACTAGCGGAAACTACGAGCAGTACTTC. This translates into CASSPRTSGNYEQYF.

The chain couples TRBV5-1 to TRBJ1-3; tentative D call: TRBD1 (5 bases). Between the trimmed V and J ends, which lost 1 base and 4 bases, there was a span of 9 bases. This CDR3 is 14 amino acids long. Germline values: CDR1 SGHRS, CDR2 YFSETQ. The CDR3 nucleotides are TGCGCCAGCAGCTTGTGGGGCAGCGGAAACACCATATATTTT. Translation: CASSLWGSGNTIYF.

This clone occurred a few times. This chain uses TRBV5-8 with TRBJ1-2; 11 bases line up with TRBD1. The junction had 9 bases not matched to a gene; V was cut back by 4 bases and J by 7 bases. CDR3 size: 15 residues. Germline V gene sequence: CDR1 SGHTS, CDR2 YDEGEE. For the CDR3, the DNA is TGTGCCAGCAGCCGACTGGACAGGGGGCGAGGTGGCTACACCTTC. This translates into CASSRLDRGRGGYTF.

V and J are TRBV3-1 (or the pseudogene TRBV3-2) and TRBJ1-4, with D possibly TRBD1 on 6 matching bases. The CDR3 spans 15 residues. Germline V gene sequence: CDR1 LGHDT, CDR2 YNNKEL (reference sequence). The V end lost 4 bases, the J end lost 7 bases, and 16 bases lay between the germline ends. CDR3 amino acids: CASSRPTGSGEKLFF. The CDR3 DNA sequence: TGTGCCAGCAGCCGCCCCACAGGGTCTGGTGAAAAACTGTTTTTT.

V is TRBV19 and J is TRBJ2-5, with D possibly matching TRBD2 (6 bases). CDR1 and CDR2 from the germline V gene are LNHDA and SQIVND (reference sequence). This CDR3 region has 14 residues. V gave up 6 bases and J gave up 3 bases, with 14 bases separating them. The CDR3 coding sequence is TGTGCCAGTAGACCCCGGGACTCCGAAGAGACCCAGTACTTC. Translation: CASRPRDSEETQYF. The variable domain in full, with the rest retrieved from reference TRBV19 and TRBJ2-5, is DGGITQSPKYLFRKEGQNVTLSCEQNLNHDAMYWYRQDPGQGLRLIYYSQIVNDFQKGDIAEGYSVSREKKESFPLTVTSAQKNPTAFYLCASRPRDSEETQYFGPGTRLLVL.

In its sample, this clone was seen a few times. This sequence joins TRBV5-8 and TRBJ2-1, with D perhaps matching TRBD2 (6 bases). V was shortened by 3 bases and J by 2 bases, with 18 bases between the two germline ends. The CDR3 runs to 17 residues. Germline loops: CDR1 SGHTS, CDR2 YDEGEE. CDR3 DNA sequence: TGTGCCAGCAGCTCCGCGGAGGGGCTGAGGACCTACAATGAGCAGTTCTTC. This encodes CASSSAEGLRTYNEQFF.

This clone was seen a handful of times. This chain links TRBV4-2 with TRBJ1-4; 10 nucleotides align to TRBD1. Losses at the gene ends were 0 bases for V and 4 bases for J; bases not matched to a gene: 5. The CDR3 loop spans 17 amino acids. Germline V gene sequence: CDR1 LGHNA, CDR2 YNFKEQ. This chain's CDR3 is CASSQDPGTGVNEKLFF. The CDR3 DNA reads as TGTGCCAGCAGCCAAGATCCCGGGACAGGGGTTAATGAAAAACTGTTTTTT.

The gene calls are TRBV6-1 and TRBJ2-4; D is ambiguous. This CDR3 spans 15 amino acids. The germline gives CDR1 MNHNS, CDR2 SASEGT. V was pared by 2 bases and J by 7 bases, with 15 bases between. Here the CDR3 DNA reads TGTGCCAGCAGTGAACTGGGCCTTCAAATCAACATTCAGTACTTC. Translating it yields CASSELGLQINIQYF.

This sequence joins TRBV6-5 and TRBJ1-2; possibly TRBD1 for D (6 bases). Germline V gene lookup returns CDR1 MNHEY and CDR2 SVGAGI. The V end was cut by 5 bases, the J end by 2 bases, with 12 bases between. The CDR3 has 14 residues. The CDR3 sequence: CASSTRQENYGYTF. DNA of the CDR3: TGTGCCAGCAGTACTCGACAGGAAAACTATGGCTACACCTTC.

This chain links TRBV6-5 with TRBJ1-3; D is unclear. Germline V gene data show CDR1 as MNHEY and CDR2 as SVGAGI. V was trimmed by 5 bases and J by 8 bases, leaving 10 bases between them. The CDR3 has 12 residues. This CDR3 is CASSPPSDTIYF. The CDR3 region has the DNA TGTGCCAGCAGTCCCCCCTCGGACACCATATATTTT.

The V and J genes are TRBV11-3 and TRBJ2-1, with D tentatively TRBD2 (6 bases). The CDR3 runs 20 residues. Looked up from germline, CDR1 is SGHNT and CDR2 is YENEEA. V lost 0 bases and J 0 bases, leaving 21 bases between the germline ends. CDR3 protein: CASSLEVMGKRVNSYNEQFF. CDR3 nucleotides: TGTGCCAGCAGCTTAGAAGTGATGGGGAAGCGGGTAAACTCCTACAATGAGCAGTTCTTC. Drawing the rest from reference TRBV11-3 and TRBJ2-1, the complete variable domain is EAGVVQSPRYKIIEKKQPVAFWCNPISGHNTLYWYLQNLGQGPELLIRYENEEAVDDSQLPKDRFSAERLKGVDSTLKIQPAELGDSAVYLCASSLEVMGKRVNSYNEQFFGPGTRLTVL.

This chain links TRBV19 with TRBJ1-6; D perhaps matches TRBD1 (5 bases). The V and J ends lost 4 bases and 10 bases respectively, with 11 bases between them. Per the germline V gene, CDR1 is LNHDA and CDR2 is SQIVND (reference sequence). CDR3 size: 13 residues. CDR3 region: CASSREGISPLHF. Written as DNA, the CDR3 is TGTGCCAGTAGTAGGGAGGGGATCTCACCCCTCCACTTT.